Listed below are T cell receptor beta chains from one sample, sequenced in a study of CD8+CD57+ T cells in acquired aplastic anemia. Using its own MiXCR run on the reads, TCRdb lists one record per CDR3 protein. The sample holds around 500,000 distinct CDR3 sequences, under 40% seen once. What was sequenced was sorted CD4+, CD8+, or CD8+CD57+ T cells (not recorded which) from PBMCs. The receptors here all came from a human donor with aplastic anemia. Both conserved end residues are part of each CDR3. Fields, in order: clone size, D gene, V gene, J gene, CDR3 DNA, CDR3 protein. D genes are given only for firm matches. The size field is filled for only some rows; it gives once, few, many or a size class.

.	TRBD1	TRBV25-1	TRBJ2-7	TGTGCCAGCAGCGGGACAGGGGCCCTTGCCTACGAGCAGTACTTC	CASSGTGALAYEQYF
.	.	TRBV18	TRBJ1-2	TGTGCCAGCTCACCCGAGGCGTCCTATGGCTACACCTTC	CASSPEASYGYTF
.	.	TRBV9	TRBJ2-1	TGTGCCAGCAGCTTAGGCCTGACTAGCTCCTACAATGAGCAGTTCTTC	CASSLGLTSSYNEQFF
.	.	TRBV5-5	TRBJ1-3	TGTGCCAGCAGCCTACGGGACATCTTCTCTGGAAACACCATATATTTT	CASSLRDIFSGNTIYF
many	.	TRBV15	TRBJ1-2	TGTGCCACCAGTTCTGGACTTTCTTGGTCCGGCTACACCTTC	CATSSGLSWSGYTF
.	TRBD1	TRBV19	TRBJ1-2	TGTGCCAGTAGTACGAGAGACAGGGGCGGGTACTATGGCTACACCTTC	CASSTRDRGGYYGYTF
.	.	TRBV20-1	TRBJ2-7	TGCAGTGCTACCGGGGGTAACAATGAGCAGTACTTC	CSATGGNNEQYF
.	TRBD1	TRBV10-3	TRBJ1-1	TGTGCCGCTCGGACAGGGGACGGTGAAGCTTTCTTT	CAARTGDGEAFF
.	TRBD1	TRBV2	TRBJ1-4	TGTGCCAGCAGCCAAACAGGGGGCGCATCTAATGAAAAACTGTTTTTT	CASSQTGGASNEKLFF
.	.	TRBV5-6	TRBJ1-3	TGTGCCAGCAGCTTGAAACTAATAGGGACAATCTCTGGAAACACCATATATTTT	CASSLKLIGTISGNTIYF
many	.	TRBV7-2	TRBJ1-6	TGTGCCAGCAGCCCCGGACCCTATTCTAATTCACCCCTCCACTTT	CASSPGPYSNSPLHF
many	TRBD2	TRBV10-3	TRBJ2-5	TGTGCCATCAGTGAGTCCCAGCGGGGAGGAGGAGAGACCCAGTACTTC	CAISESQRGGGETQYF
.	.	TRBV24-1	TRBJ2-7	TGTGCCACCTACGAGCAGTACTTC	CATYEQYF
.	.	TRBV7-2	TRBJ2-7	TGTGCCAGCACCAGACTAGGAAAGTTCTACGAGCAGTACTTC	CASTRLGKFYEQYF
.	.	TRBV2	TRBJ2-5	TGTGCCAGCAGTGAGGGACATTCCCAAGAGACCCAGTACTTC	CASSEGHSQETQYF
.	.	TRBV28	TRBJ1-6	TGTGCCAGCAGTCCCCCGGGGAGATTGTCACCCCTCCACTTT	CASSPPGRLSPLHF
few	TRBD2	TRBV6-1	TRBJ2-1	TGTGCCAGCAGTGAGATGCAGCGGGGTTACAATGAGCAGTTCTTC	CASSEMQRGYNEQFF
many	TRBD1	TRBV19	TRBJ2-5	TGTGCCAGTAGTCTCGGACAGGGGCCAGGGACCCAGTACTTC	CASSLGQGPGTQYF
few	.	TRBV18	TRBJ1-4	TGTGCCAGCTCACCAGGATCCGGGGGTCGAGGTGAAAAACTGTTTTTT	CASSPGSGGRGEKLFF
.	TRBD1	TRBV20-1	TRBJ1-5	TGCAGTGCTAGAGATTTCCTCGTTCCTCAGGGGGATCAGCCCCAGCATTTT	CSARDFLVPQGDQPQHF
.	.	TRBV19	TRBJ2-7	TGTGCCAGGGCATCTTCCAGCAGCGAGCAGTACTTC	CARASSSSEQYF
.	TRBD1	TRBV29-1	TRBJ1-2	TGCAGCGTTGAAGTGCGGGACAGGTACTATGGCTACACCTTC	CSVEVRDRYYGYTF
many	.	TRBV19	TRBJ1-5	TGTGCCAGTAGTATCGCAAGGCCGTCCAATCAGCCCCAGCATTTT	CASSIARPSNQPQHF
many	.	TRBV7-2	TRBJ2-7	TGTGCCAGCAGCTTAGATCATTACGAGCAGTACTTC	CASSLDHYEQYF
many	.	TRBV7-9	TRBJ1-5	TGTGCCAGCAGCGGGATGAAGGGGGAGGGCAATCAGCCCCAGCATTTT	CASSGMKGEGNQPQHF
few	.	TRBV5-1	TRBJ1-2	TGCGCCAGCAGCCTAAACTTACCCAGGACGGCTTATGATGCGGGCTACACCTTC	CASSLNLPRTAYDAGYTF
many	.	TRBV9	TRBJ2-7	TGTGCCAGCAGCTTGACACCGGGACTGGGACCCTACGAGCAGTACTTC	CASSLTPGLGPYEQYF
.	.	TRBV5-4	TRBJ1-2	TGTGCCAGCAGCTTGCCTGAGGGTGTAGGGACCGCGTATGGCTACACCTTC	CASSLPEGVGTAYGYTF
.	TRBD1	TRBV4-1	TRBJ2-7	TGCGCCAGCAGCCACCGGGACAGTGGCGAGCAGTACTTC	CASSHRDSGEQYF
few	.	TRBV6-1	TRBJ1-4	TGTGCCAGCAGTGAATCGGGACACGATTTGTTTTTT	CASSESGHDLFF
.	TRBD2	TRBV20-1	TRBJ2-5	TGCAGTGCTAGAGTCGGGACTAGGGTGGGAGAGACCCAGTACTTC	CSARVGTRVGETQYF
many	TRBD2	TRBV7-7	TRBJ2-5	TGTGCTAGCAGCTTAGGCGGGACTACAATAGAGACCCAGTACTTC	CASSLGGTTIETQYF
.	.	TRBV7-9	TRBJ2-3	TGTGCCAGCAGCTCCCGAGTCGGAGTAGATACGCAGTATTTT	CASSSRVGVDTQYF
few	TRBD2	TRBV11-2	TRBJ2-7	TGTGCCAGCAGCTTAGATGGAGCTAGCGGGAGTTACGAGCAGTACTTC	CASSLDGASGSYEQYF
many	.	TRBV19	TRBJ1-1	TGTGCCAGTAACCCGGATTCGAACACTGAAGCTTTCTTT	CASNPDSNTEAFF
many	.	TRBV4-2	TRBJ1-3	TGTGCCAGCAGCCAAGCCTCTGGAAACACCATATATTTT	CASSQASGNTIYF
once	TRBD1	TRBV4-1	TRBJ2-7	TGCGCCAGCAGCCAAACAGGGGCGCTTGTGGGGGAGCAGTACTTC	CASSQTGALVGEQYF
few	TRBD2	TRBV29-1	TRBJ2-7	TGCAGCGTTGAGAAGCGGGGAGAGACCACCTACGAGCAGTACTTC	CSVEKRGETTYEQYF
.	TRBD1	TRBV4-1	TRBJ2-4	TGCGCCAGCAGCCAGGCGGGGACAGGCCTAGCCAAAAACATTCAGTACTTC	CASSQAGTGLAKNIQYF
many	.	TRBV9	TRBJ1-5	TGTGCCAGCAGCGTAGGGAACGAGGGGCCCCAGCATTTT	CASSVGNEGPQHF
few	TRBD1	TRBV25-1	TRBJ1-2	TGTGCCAGCAGCCTAGACTCGACAGGGAGCACCTATGGCTACACCTTC	CASSLDSTGSTYGYTF
.	.	TRBV10-3	TRBJ2-7	TGTGCCATCAGTTACCTGACAACAGTCTCCTACGAGCAGTACTTC	CAISYLTTVSYEQYF
.	.	TRBV7-2	TRBJ2-5	TGTGCCAGCAGCTTACCCGAGGGCGAGACCCAGTACTTC	CASSLPEGETQYF
.	.	TRBV6-2/TRBV6-3	TRBJ1-2	TGTGCCAGCGGCCGCCAAACAGATCGCTATGGCTACACCTTC	CASGRQTDRYGYTF
once	TRBD1	TRBV9	TRBJ1-1	TGTGCCAGCAGCGAAACCGGGACAGCCCCCGGAGCTTTCTTT	CASSETGTAPGAFF
.	TRBD2	TRBV10-2	TRBJ2-1	TGCGCCAGCAGTGATTGGGGGGGGGGGTTCGGGGTTAATGAGCAGTTCTTC	CASSDWGGGFGVNEQFF
.	TRBD1	TRBV13	TRBJ2-7	TGTGCCAGCAGCCCCGCAGGACAGGGGGCCTCCTACGAGCAGTACTTC	CASSPAGQGASYEQYF